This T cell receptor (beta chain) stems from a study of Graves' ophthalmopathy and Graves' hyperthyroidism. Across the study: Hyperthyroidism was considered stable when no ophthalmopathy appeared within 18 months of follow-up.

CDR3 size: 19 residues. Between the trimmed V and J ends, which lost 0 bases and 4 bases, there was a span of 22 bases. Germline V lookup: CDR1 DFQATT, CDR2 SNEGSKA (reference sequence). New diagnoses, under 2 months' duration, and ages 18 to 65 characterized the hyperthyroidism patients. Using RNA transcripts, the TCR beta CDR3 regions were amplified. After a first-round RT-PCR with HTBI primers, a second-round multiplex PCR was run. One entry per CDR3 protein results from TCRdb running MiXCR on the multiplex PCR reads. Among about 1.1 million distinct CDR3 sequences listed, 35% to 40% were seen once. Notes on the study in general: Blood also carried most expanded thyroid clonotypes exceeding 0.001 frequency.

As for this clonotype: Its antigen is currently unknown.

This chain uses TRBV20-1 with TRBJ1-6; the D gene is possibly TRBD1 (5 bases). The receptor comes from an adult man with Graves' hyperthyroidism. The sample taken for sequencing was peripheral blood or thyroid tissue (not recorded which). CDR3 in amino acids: CSARDQVAGLSSYNSPLHF. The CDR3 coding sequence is TGCAGTGCTAGAGATCAGGTAGCGGGGCTCAGCTCTTATAATTCACCCCTCCACTTT.